This TCR beta chain derives from a study of blood T cell repertoires in COVID-19. TCRdb's copy holds only in-frame clones and misses some; the assay was immunoSEQ multiplex PCR. Found here are roughly 100,000 clones, around 88% of them singletons; the top ten hold 3.5%. The V end lost 4 bases, the J end lost 3 bases, and 10 bases lay between the germline ends. The CDR3 has 14 residues. Germline V lookup: CDR1 SGHTA, CDR2 FQGNSA. Material: peripheral blood. The sequence derives from a human donor in a cohort sampled during active COVID-19. The chain couples TRBV7-2 to TRBJ1-5; no clear D. CDR3 region: CASSYTVFNQPQHF. The CDR3 region has the DNA TGTGCCAGCAGCTACACAGTTTTCAATCAGCCCCAGCATTTT.